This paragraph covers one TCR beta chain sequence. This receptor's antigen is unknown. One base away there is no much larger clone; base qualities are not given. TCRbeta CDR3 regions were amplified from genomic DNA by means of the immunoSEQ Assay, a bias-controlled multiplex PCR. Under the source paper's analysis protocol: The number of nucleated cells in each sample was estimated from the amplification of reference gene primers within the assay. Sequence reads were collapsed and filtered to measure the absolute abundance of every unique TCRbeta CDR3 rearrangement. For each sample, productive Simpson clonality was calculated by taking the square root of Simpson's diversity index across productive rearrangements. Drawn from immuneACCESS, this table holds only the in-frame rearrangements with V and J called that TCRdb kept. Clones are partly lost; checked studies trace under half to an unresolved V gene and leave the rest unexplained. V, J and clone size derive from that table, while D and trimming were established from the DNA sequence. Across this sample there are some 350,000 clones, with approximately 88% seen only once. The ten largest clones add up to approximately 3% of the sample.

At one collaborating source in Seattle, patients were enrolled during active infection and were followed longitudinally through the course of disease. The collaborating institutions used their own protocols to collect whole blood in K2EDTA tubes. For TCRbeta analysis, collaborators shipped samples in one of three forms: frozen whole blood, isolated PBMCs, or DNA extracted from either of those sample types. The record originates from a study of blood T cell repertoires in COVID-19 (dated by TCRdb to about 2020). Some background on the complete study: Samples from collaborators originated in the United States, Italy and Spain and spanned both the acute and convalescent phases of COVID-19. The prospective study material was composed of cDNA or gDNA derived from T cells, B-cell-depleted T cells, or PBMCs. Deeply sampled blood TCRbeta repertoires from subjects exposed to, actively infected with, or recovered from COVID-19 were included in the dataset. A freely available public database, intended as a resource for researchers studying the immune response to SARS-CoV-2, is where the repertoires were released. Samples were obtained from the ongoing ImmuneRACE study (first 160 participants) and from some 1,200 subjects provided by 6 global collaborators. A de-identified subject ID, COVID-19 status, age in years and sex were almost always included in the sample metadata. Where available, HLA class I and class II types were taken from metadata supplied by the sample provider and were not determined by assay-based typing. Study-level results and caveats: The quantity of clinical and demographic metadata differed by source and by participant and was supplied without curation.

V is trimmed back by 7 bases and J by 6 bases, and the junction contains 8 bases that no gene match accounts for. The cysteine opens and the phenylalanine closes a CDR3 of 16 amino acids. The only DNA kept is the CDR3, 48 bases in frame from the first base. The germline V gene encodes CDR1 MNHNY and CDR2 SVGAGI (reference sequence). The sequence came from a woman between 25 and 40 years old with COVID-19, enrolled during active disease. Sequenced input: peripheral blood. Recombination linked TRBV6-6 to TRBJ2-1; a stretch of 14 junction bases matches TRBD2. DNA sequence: TGTGCCAGCACACGAAGAGGGACTAGCGGGGGCAATGAGCAGTTCTTC. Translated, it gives CASTRRGTSGGNEQFF.